This T cell receptor (beta chain) is from a study of T-cell memory formation after mild COVID-19. The CDR3 runs 11 residues. Germline-derived CDR1 and CDR2 are SGHTS and YDEGEE. With 4 bases removed from V and 4 bases from J, the gap between germline ends came to 3 bases. This clonotype turned up a few times. Its specificity is not known. Findings and limits, study-wide: Contracting CD8+ clones were enriched in EMRA, CD4+ mainly in CM and EM.

TCRdb reprocessed the 5' RACE reads with MiXCR, giving one entry per CDR3 protein. The table has tens of thousands of distinct CDR3 sequences, more than 11% seen once. The TCR comes from an adult woman who had mild COVID-19 (a few samples of this study predate the infection). Cell type and time point are not known. Sequenced sample: PBMCs or a T cell subset sorted from them (not recorded which). This sequence joins TRBV5-8 and TRBJ1-5; D gene ambiguous. The CDR3 DNA sequence: TGTGCCAGCAGCCCAAATCAGCCCCAGCATTTT. It encodes CASSPNQPQHF. Filled out from reference TRBV5-8 and TRBJ1-5, the complete variable domain reads EAGVTQSPTHLIKTRGQQATLRCSPISGHTSVYWYQQALGLGLQFLLWYDEGEERNRGNFPPRFSGRQFPNYSSELNVNALELEDSALYLCASSPNQPQHFGDGTRLSIL.